These 31 T cell receptor beta chains came from one sample sequenced in a study of CD8 T cells in Susac syndrome. With random hexamers, about 0.45 to 1 ug RNA was reverse transcribed. Each CDR3 protein gets one entry after TCRdb re-called the immunoSEQ multiplex PCR reads with MiXCR. The sample holds 250,000 to 300,000 distinct CDR3 sequences; over 75% are singletons and the top ten take roughly 0.21%. The sample comprised CD8+ T cells from PBMCs. These receptor sequences come from a human donor with multiple sclerosis.

The rearrangement links TRBV6-2 or TRBV6-3 to TRBJ2-7; 12 bases fit TRBD2. Germline CDR1 is MNHEY and CDR2 is SVGEGT. The CDR3 runs to 16 residues. V lost 0 bases, J lost 2 bases, and 2 bases stayed unmatched. The CDR3 DNA follows: TGTGCCAGCAGTTACTCGACTAGCGGGGGACCCTACGAGCAGTACTTC. It codes for CASSYSTSGGPYEQYF.

This clonotype came up a few times. The CDR3 bases are TGCGCCAGCAGCCTTGGGACAAGGTCCCCTCTTTTAATCTACACCTTC. Translation: CASSLGTRSPLLIYTF. V and J are TRBV4-3 and TRBJ1-2; possible D gene TRBD1, 6 bases. The CDR3 contains 16 residues. Trimming took 4 bases from V and 10 from J, leaving 25 bases between them. Germline CDR1 LGHNA, CDR2 YSLEER.

This clonotype was seen once. V and J are TRBV7-9 and TRBJ2-1; D gene unclear. The CDR3 extends over 12 amino acids. Germline values: CDR1 SEHNR, CDR2 FQNEAQ (reference sequence). V shed 4 bases and J shed 10 bases, with 11 bases lying between them. In DNA form, the CDR3 reads TGTGCCAGCAGCTGGACCGCGATAGAGCAGTTCTTC. Its translation: CASSWTAIEQFF. Filled out from reference TRBV7-9 and TRBJ2-1, the complete variable domain reads DTGVSQNPRHKITKRGQNVTFRCDPISEHNRLYWYRQTLGQGPEFLTYFQNEAQLEKSRLLSDRFSAERPKGSFSTLEIQRTEQGDSAMYLCASSWTAIEQFFGPGTRLTVL.

The V gene is TRBV6-2 or TRBV6-3, the J gene TRBJ2-7, with 8 bases identical to TRBD2. With V trimmed by 0 bases and J by 4 bases, 5 bases remained unmatched. Germline V gene data show CDR1 as MNHEY and CDR2 as SVGEGT. The CDR3 covers 15 residues. In DNA form, the CDR3 reads TGTGCCAGCAGTTACTCGTCCGGGAGGGAGTACGAGCAGTACTTC. Its translation: CASSYSSGREYEQYF.

This clonotype was detected only once. The chain is built from TRBV2 and TRBJ1-1; the D gene is possibly TRBD1 (5 bases). The CDR3 runs 13 residues. Deletions cut 5 bases from V and 3 bases from J, with 10 bases between. CDR1 and CDR2 (germline): SNHLY, FYNNEI. The CDR3 DNA sequence: TGTGCCAGCAGTCTCGGACACGACACTGAAGCTTTCTTT. Its translation is CASSLGHDTEAFF.

For this clonotype: The junction shows a germline mismatch at one end, possibly a read error. The rearrangement joins TRBV7-9 to TRBJ2-1, with TRBD2 identical over 7 bases. This CDR3 has 12 amino acids. Germline V CDR1 and CDR2: SEHNR, FQNEAQ (reference sequence). CDR3 sequence: CASSLLSGGGIF. Written as DNA, the CDR3 is TGTGCCAGCAGCTTGCTTTCCGGGGGAGGGATCTTC.

This chain joins TRBV9 and TRBJ2-7, with 10 bases matching TRBD2. This CDR3 is 15 amino acids long. CDR1 and CDR2 (germline): SGDLS, YYNGEE. V was clipped by 3 bases and J by 3 bases; unmatched bases: 6. CDR3 region: CASSERGTSDYEQYF. CDR3 bases: TGTGCCAGCAGCGAGCGGGGGACTAGCGACTACGAGCAGTACTTC.

V gene TRBV20-1 combines with J gene TRBJ2-7; 8 bases are a match to TRBD1. This CDR3 has 16 residues. The V and J ends lost 1 base and 2 bases, in that order; junction bases with no gene match: 10. The germline V gene encodes CDR1 DFQATT and CDR2 SNEGSKA (reference sequence). The CDR3 reads CSARVLLGQETYEQYF. The CDR3 coding sequence is TGCAGTGCTAGAGTCTTATTGGGACAGGAGACCTACGAGCAGTACTTC.

This sequence joins TRBV9 and TRBJ2-1, with D maybe TRBD2 (6 bases). CDR1 is SGDLS and CDR2 is YYNGEE in the germline V gene. Trimming removed 3 bases at V and 15 bases at J, with 16 bases between. The CDR3 consists of 12 residues. The CDR3 is CASSDGGLGVFF. The CDR3 DNA is TGTGCCAGCAGCGACGGAGGGCTAGGTGTGTTCTTC.

V is TRBV10-3 and J is TRBJ2-7; 7 nucleotides align to TRBD1. The CDR3 consists of 17 residues. Germline-derived CDR1 and CDR2 are ENHRY and SYGVKD. V shed 6 bases and J 4 bases; nucleotides not matched to a gene: 18. CDR3 sequence (DNA): TGTGCCATCAGACCGAATACAGGGGTAATATCAAGGTACGAGCAGTACTTC. It yields the protein CAIRPNTGVISRYEQYF.

This clonotype has only a few counts. This chain connects TRBV7-8 to TRBJ2-3, with TRBD1 matching over 8 bases. V lost 5 bases and J lost 6; bases outside the gene matches: 4. CDR1 is SGHVS, CDR2 FQNEAQ, per germline. The CDR3 runs 13 residues. CDR3 region: CASSLYRGDTQYF. CDR3 DNA: TGTGCCAGCAGCCTCTACAGGGGGGATACGCAGTATTTT.

The V gene is TRBV28, the J gene TRBJ2-3; 12 nucleotides match TRBD1. The CDR3 loop spans 18 amino acids. V lost 2 bases, J lost 4 bases, and 10 bases stayed unmatched. Germline loops: CDR1 MDHEN, CDR2 SYDVKM. Here the CDR3 DNA reads TGTGCCAGCAGTTTACTTCTGGCCGGGACAGGGGGCTCAGATACGCAGTATTTT. It codes for CASSLLLAGTGGSDTQYF.

The gene calls are TRBV12-3 or TRBV12-4 and TRBJ1-5; D perhaps matches TRBD1 (5 bases). The CDR3 covers 14 residues. Trimming pared 5 bases from V and 4 bases from J, leaving 12 bases between. CDR3 DNA sequence: TGTGCCAGCAGTATGGGACGGGGAAATCAGCCCCAGCATTTT. As protein: CASSMGRGNQPQHF.

The DNA for the CDR3 is TGCGCCAGCAGCTGGTCGCGGGGGCGATTTGAGCAGTACTTC. It specifies CASSWSRGRFEQYF. The gene calls are TRBV5-1 and TRBJ2-7; D might be TRBD2 (7 bases). The CDR3 runs to 14 residues. V was trimmed by 3 bases and J by 7 bases, leaving 17 bases between them. Germline CDR1 reads SGHRS; CDR2 reads YFSETQ.

CDR3 sequence (DNA): TGTGCCAGTAGTCCCGGGAAACACTACGAGCAGTACTTC. It specifies CASSPGKHYEQYF. The rearrangement joins TRBV19 to TRBJ2-7, with D possibly TRBD2 on 5 matching bases. The CDR3 sequence is 13 residues long. With 5 bases removed from V and 3 bases from J, the gap between germline ends came to 11 bases. Germline values: CDR1 LNHDA, CDR2 SQIVND (reference sequence).

The J gene is TRBJ1-1, the V gene TRBV12-3 or TRBV12-4; unclear D gene. This CDR3 has 12 residues. Trimming removed 2 bases at V and 5 bases at J, with 6 bases between. CDR3: CASSLIKTEAFF. The CDR3 nucleotides read TGTGCCAGCAGTTTAATTAAGACTGAAGCTTTCTTT.

In its sample, this clonotype was seen once. This chain uses TRBV10-3 with TRBJ2-1; maybe TRBD2 (6 bases). Germline V lookup: CDR1 ENHRY, CDR2 SYGVKD. The CDR3 contains 15 residues. Trimming removed 2 bases from V and 0 bases from J, with 8 bases in between. CDR3 in amino acids: CAISEGGSSYNEQFF. CDR3 nucleotides: TGTGCCATCAGTGAGGGAGGGAGCTCCTACAATGAGCAGTTCTTC.

The CDR3 region is CSAREGVNQPQHF. In DNA, the CDR3 is TGCAGTGCTAGAGAAGGGGTTAATCAGCCCCAGCATTTT. The J gene is TRBJ1-5, the V gene TRBV20-1; D perhaps matches TRBD1 (5 bases). The CDR3 length is 13 residues. Germline V lookup: CDR1 DFQATT, CDR2 SNEGSKA (reference sequence). Trimming removed 0 bases at V and 4 bases at J, with 7 bases between.

The chain's CDR3 is CASSLEPASGNTIYF. As DNA, the CDR3 is TGTGCCAGCAGCTTAGAACCAGCCTCTGGAAACACCATATATTTT. J is TRBJ1-3 and V is TRBV13; D unresolved. The germline V gene has CDR1 PRHDT and CDR2 FYEKMQ (reference sequence). The CDR3 runs to 15 residues. V was trimmed by 1 base and J by 0 bases, leaving 7 bases between them. The whole variable domain, remainder taken from reference TRBV13 and TRBJ1-3, is AAGVIQSPRHLIKEKRETATLKCYPIPRHDTVYWYQQGPGQDPQFLISFYEKMQSDKGSIPDRFSAQQFSDYHSELNMSSLELGDSALYFCASSLEPASGNTIYFGEGSWLTVV.

The V gene is TRBV20-1, the J gene TRBJ2-2, with 8 bases identical to TRBD2. The germline V gene encodes CDR1 DFQATT and CDR2 SNEGSKA (reference sequence). CDR3 size: 14 residues. J gave up 6 bases and V 1 base, and 4 bases lay outside the gene matches. The CDR3 DNA reads TGCAGTGCTAGAGGAAGCGGGAGTGCCGGGGAGCTGTTTTTT. It codes for CSARGSGSAGELFF.

This clonotype appeared a few times. The J gene is TRBJ2-7, the V gene TRBV28; D is perhaps TRBD2 (5 bases). Germline V gene data show CDR1 as MDHEN and CDR2 as SYDVKM. The CDR3 loop spans 12 amino acids. The V and J ends lost 3 bases and 2 bases respectively, with 5 bases between them. CDR3 DNA: TGTGCCAGCAGTTTGAGGGCCTACGAGCAGTACTTC. It translates to CASSLRAYEQYF.

The rearrangement uses TRBV7-2 and TRBJ1-4; a possible D gene is TRBD1 (6 bases). This CDR3 comprises 16 residues. CDR1 SGHTA and CDR2 FQGNSA come from the germline V gene. V was pared by 5 bases and J by 0 bases, with 13 bases between. CDR3 residues: CASSLIGGPTNEKLFF. The CDR3 DNA follows: TGTGCCAGCAGCCTAATAGGGGGACCAACTAATGAAAAACTGTTTTTT.

The CDR3 reads CASSPRGTQWGETQYF. The CDR3 DNA reads TGTGCCAGCAGCCCCCGGGGGACCCAATGGGGAGAGACCCAGTACTTC. The chain couples TRBV28 to TRBJ2-5; D might be TRBD2 (6 bases). Germline CDR1 is MDHEN and CDR2 is SYDVKM. The V end was cut by 6 bases, the J end by 4 bases, with 21 bases between. This CDR3 is built from 16 residues. The entire variable domain, with the rest obtained from reference TRBV28 and TRBJ2-5, is as follows: DVKVTQSSRYLVKRTGEKVFLECVQDMDHENMFWYRQDPGLGLRLIYFSYDVKMKEKGDIPEGYSVSREKKERFSLILESASTNQTSMYLCASSPRGTQWGETQYFGPGTRLLVL.

V usage is TRBV6-2 or TRBV6-3 and J usage is TRBJ2-1; 7 bases match TRBD2. The trim removed 4 bases at V and 2 bases at J, leaving 8 bases unmatched. This CDR3 has 16 amino acids. Germline V lookup: CDR1 MNHEY, CDR2 SVGEGT. The CDR3 reads CASSSDAGVAYNEQFF. CDR3 in DNA: TGTGCCAGCAGTTCCGACGCGGGAGTGGCCTACAATGAGCAGTTCTTC.

The chain combines TRBV27 with TRBJ2-7; 12 bases match TRBD1. The trim removed 2 bases at V and 5 bases at J, leaving 4 bases unmatched. The length of the CDR3 is 15 residues. The germline V gene has CDR1 MNHEY and CDR2 SMNVEV (reference sequence). The DNA of the CDR3 is TGTGCCAGCAGTTTAGGGACAGGGGGCCGGAACGAGCAGTACTTC. The encoded protein is CASSLGTGGRNEQYF.

The rearrangement joins TRBV5-5 to TRBJ1-1; D is unclear. V shed 2 bases and J shed 7 bases, with 6 bases lying between them. Per germline, CDR1 SGHKS and CDR2 YYEKEE (reference sequence). This CDR3 contains 11 residues. The chain's CDR3 is CASSLGFEAFF. The CDR3 DNA is TGTGCCAGCAGCTTAGGCTTTGAAGCTTTCTTT.

This clonotype was recorded a few times. V and J are TRBV7-2 and TRBJ2-5; 9 nucleotides align to TRBD1. With V trimmed by 2 bases and J by 3 bases, 7 bases remained unmatched. Germline V gene lookup returns CDR1 SGHTA and CDR2 FQGNSA. CDR3 length: 16 amino acids. CDR3 bases: TGTGCCAGCAGCTTACCCCTGGACAGGGGAGAAGAGACCCAGTACTTC. The encoded protein is CASSLPLDRGEETQYF.

The chain joins TRBV4-3 to TRBJ1-2; TRBD1 agrees at 7 bases. Germline V gene sequence: CDR1 LGHNA, CDR2 YSLEER. Trimming at V came to 0 bases and at J to 0 bases, leaving 16 bases not matched to a gene. CDR3 length: 20 amino acids. CDR3 DNA sequence: TGCGCCAGCAGCCAAGATTGGTTAGGGACAGCCCCTAATCCTAACTATGGCTACACCTTC. Protein: CASSQDWLGTAPNPNYGYTF.

The chain employs TRBV6-5 and TRBJ2-2; 8 bases fit TRBD1. The ends lost 6 bases at V and 5 bases at J; junction bases unmatched: 8. The CDR3 spans 15 residues. Germline V gives CDR1 MNHEY, CDR2 SVGAGI. In DNA form, the CDR3 reads TGTGCCAGCAGCTTCGGACAGGGACCGACCGGGGAGCTGTTTTTT. Translating it yields CASSFGQGPTGELFF.

The gene calls are TRBV4-3 and TRBJ1-4; the match to TRBD1 covers 10 bases. Germline values: CDR1 LGHNA, CDR2 YSLEER. The V and J ends lost 0 bases and 7 bases, in that order; junction bases with no gene match: 8. The CDR3 runs 17 residues. This CDR3 reads CASSQERQGASSEKLFF. The CDR3 region has the DNA TGCGCCAGCAGCCAAGAAAGACAGGGGGCCAGTAGTGAAAAACTGTTTTTT.

This clonotype showed up just once. The chain has TRBV5-6 and TRBJ1-2; D uncertain. The CDR3 has 15 amino acids. V dropped 0 bases and J dropped 0 bases, with 9 bases sitting between them. Germline lookup yields CDR1 SGHDT and CDR2 YYEEEE. The CDR3 DNA sequence: TGTGCCAGCAGCTTGGGGGCAAGTCCTAACTATGGCTACACCTTC. As protein: CASSLGASPNYGYTF.